The 29 T cell receptor beta chains reported below all come from one sample, sequenced in a study of T cell clonality in common variable immunodeficiency. No cognate antigen is known for these TCRs. The assay was immunoSEQ multiplex PCR, and TCRdb's table has in-frame clones only and misses some. This sample carries under 40,000 clones, none of them present only once. General study findings and limits: Common variable immunodeficiency TCR beta sequences reportedly had fewer deletions and N-nucleotide insertions.

The sample was peripheral blood mononuclear cells. Source of these receptors: a human donor with common variable immunodeficiency.

In its sample, this clone was seen a few times. The sequence runs out 3 residues before the end of the CDR3; the remainder is reconstructed from the germline J gene. The chain couples TRBV19 to TRBJ2-7; tentative D call: TRBD1 (6 bases). From germline, CDR1 is LNHDA and CDR2 SQIVND (reference sequence). Trimming took 1 base from V and 5 from J, leaving 9 bases between them. The CDR3 covers 13 residues. The covered CDR3 bases are TGTGCCAGTAGTATAGGCAGGGGCGACGAG. Its translation: CASSIGRGDE. The CDR3 in its entirety is CASSIGRGDEQYF.

The table lists this clone with many counts. The CDR3 goes on 3 residues after the read ends, and that part is filled in from the germline J gene. The chain joins TRBV18 to TRBJ2-3; 11 nucleotides agree with TRBD1. CDR3 length: 14 residues. V gave up 8 bases and J gave up 3 bases; unmatched junction bases: 4. Looked up from germline, CDR1 is KGHSH and CDR2 is LQKENI. The CDR3 loop reads CASAGTGGTDTQYF. The covered CDR3 bases are TGTGCCAGCGCCGGGACAGGGGGGACAGATACG.

Remarks on this clone: The CDR3 extends 3 residues past the end of the read, so its final part is completed from the germline J gene. This sequence joins TRBV6-2 or TRBV6-3 and TRBJ1-5; tentative D call: TRBD1 (5 bases). The V gene's germline CDR1 is MNHEY and CDR2 SVGEGT. V shed 2 bases and J shed 1 base, with 12 bases lying between them. The length of the CDR3 is 16 residues. CDR3 DNA, as far as it was read: TGTGCCAGCAGTTACATGGGGCAGTTCAGCAATCAGCCC. This encodes CASSYMGQFSNQP. The full CDR3 is CASSYMGQFSNQPQHF.

This clone was observed at least ten times. The CDR3 end falls 3 residues outside the read, so it is completed with the germline J gene. The chain combines TRBV10-1 with TRBJ1-5; no firm D call. There are 16 residues in the CDR3. Between the trimmed V and J ends, which lost 6 bases and 0 bases, there was a span of 15 bases. Germline V gene lookup returns CDR1 WNHNN and CDR2 SYGVQD (reference sequence). The chain's CDR3 is CASRVYSSYSNQPQHF. The covered CDR3 bases are TGCGCCAGCAGGGTATACAGCAGTTATAGCAATCAGCCC.

This clone was recorded a few times. Sequencing ends 3 residues short of the CDR3 end; the germline J gene provides the rest. The chain uses TRBV7-3 and TRBJ1-1; a weak D match, TRBD1 (5 bases). The CDR3 consists of 12 residues. V gave up 5 bases and J gave up 5 bases, with 9 bases separating them. Germline values: CDR1 SGHTA, CDR2 FQGTGA. The CDR3 sequence: CASSGGGTEAFF. CDR3 DNA, as far as it was read: TGTGCCAGCAGCGGGGGGGGGACTGAA. Full variable domain (rest looked up from reference TRBV7-3 and TRBJ1-1): GAGVSQTPSNKVTEKGKYVELRCDPISGHTALYWYRQSLGQGPEFLIYFQGTGAADDSGLPNDRFFAVRPEGSVSTLKIQRTERGDSAVYLCASSGGGTEAFFGQGTRLTVV.

This clone was detected a few times. Read data end 3 residues before the CDR3 end; the end is taken from the germline J gene. The chain carries TRBV2 and TRBJ2-2, with a possible D match to TRBD1 (6 bases). Looked up from germline, CDR1 is SNHLY and CDR2 is FYNNEI. The V and J ends lost 10 bases and 9 bases respectively, with 27 bases between them. The length of the CDR3 is 16 residues. CDR3 DNA, as far as it was read: TGTGCCACCCGGCGGCTTTGGACAGTGGAGCGAAGGGAG. Its translation is CATRRLWTVERRE. In full, the CDR3 reads CATRRLWTVERRELFF.

Ten or more counts support this clone. Read data end 3 residues before the CDR3 end; the end is taken from the germline J gene. V usage is TRBV30 and J usage is TRBJ1-1; perhaps TRBD1 as D (5 bases). Looked up from germline, CDR1 is GTSNPN and CDR2 is SVGIG (reference sequence). The ends were cut back, 3 bases at V and 3 bases at J, with 11 bases in the middle. CDR3 size: 13 residues. The CDR3 here is CAWSRGVDTEAFF. Incomplete CDR3 DNA: TGTGCCTGGAGCCGAGGGGTGGACACTGAA.

In regard to this clone: Read coverage stops 3 residues before the CDR3 terminus; the germline J gene supplies the remainder. The V call is TRBV20-1, the J call TRBJ2-5; D remains unclear. The germline gives CDR1 DFQATT, CDR2 SNEGSKA (reference sequence). The CDR3 runs to 16 residues. V was trimmed by 3 bases and J by 0 bases, leaving 17 bases between them. The CDR3 bases that were read are TGCAGTGCTAGTTTTCCCGGTGGTAGAAACCAAGAGACC. Its protein product is CSASFPGGRNQET. The whole CDR3 protein reads CSASFPGGRNQETQYF.

With regard to this clone: The read halts 3 residues ahead of the CDR3 end, with the missing end drawn from the germline J gene. This chain connects TRBV7-2 to TRBJ1-2; TRBD1 is a possible D gene (5 bases). Germline V lookup: CDR1 SGHTA, CDR2 FQGNSA. The CDR3 spans 15 residues. The germline V and J ends were trimmed by 5 bases and 4 bases, with 17 bases remaining between them. CDR3 DNA (partial): TGTGCCAGCAGCCGGGCCCCTGACAGCACCTATGGC. It specifies CASSRAPDSTYG. The CDR3, in full, reads CASSRAPDSTYGYTF. The full variable domain, in which reference TRBV7-2 and TRBJ1-2 provide the parts outside the CDR3, is GAGVSQSPSNKVTEKGKDVELRCDPISGHTALYWYRQSLGQGLEFLIYFQGNSAPDKSGLPSDRFSAERTGGSVSTLTIQRTQQEDSAVYLCASSRAPDSTYGYTFGSGTRLTVV.

This clone has a handful of counts. The read ends 3 residues before the CDR3 terminus; that terminus is restored from the germline J gene. The chain joins TRBV6-2 or TRBV6-3 to TRBJ1-2, with 7 nucleotides matching TRBD1. J gave up 3 bases and V 2 bases, and 6 bases lay outside the gene matches. From germline, CDR1 is MNHEY and CDR2 SVGEGT. CDR3 size: 15 residues. CDR3 DNA (partial): TGTGCCAGCAGTTACCCCCGGACAGGACACTATGGC. Its translation: CASSYPRTGHYG. The whole CDR3 protein reads CASSYPRTGHYGYTF.

The sample holds a few counts of this clone. The CDR3 is cut off 3 residues early in the read; its end comes from the germline J gene. The chain has TRBV19 and TRBJ1-6; a weak D match, TRBD1 (6 bases). In germline, CDR1 is LNHDA, CDR2 SQIVND (reference sequence). V gave up 5 bases and J gave up 4 bases, with 9 bases separating them. The CDR3 sequence is 14 residues long. CDR3 DNA, as far as it was read: TGTGCCAGTAGTGCCAGGGGATATAATTCACCC. It encodes CASSARGYNSP. The CDR3 as a whole reads CASSARGYNSPLHF.

In this sample, this clone turned up a few times. The read finishes 3 residues shy of the CDR3 end, and the germline J gene is used to complete it. The J gene is TRBJ1-5, the V gene TRBV7-2, with D perhaps matching TRBD1 (6 bases). Per the germline V gene, CDR1 is SGHTA and CDR2 is FQGNSA. CDR3 size: 15 residues. Trimming removed 1 base at V and 8 bases at J, with 15 bases between. The sequenced CDR3 bases are TGTGCCAGCAGCTTAGGGGACACCCGCCGAGAGCCC. Translated, it gives CASSLGDTRREP. The CDR3 in its entirety is CASSLGDTRREPQHF.

In this sample, this clone turned up many times. The read stops 3 residues short of the end of the CDR3; the missing end is completed from the germline J gene. The V and J genes are TRBV6-2 or TRBV6-3 and TRBJ2-5, with D possibly TRBD2 on 6 matching bases. V was shortened by 4 bases and J by 5 bases, with 20 bases between the two germline ends. Germline loops: CDR1 MNHEY, CDR2 SVGEGT. The CDR3 runs to 16 residues. CDR3 sequence: CASSSPRASDTETQYF. The CDR3 DNA, read in part, is TGTGCCAGCAGTTCCCCCAGGGCTAGCGACACGGAGACC.

Concerning this clone itself: The read comes to an end 3 residues before the CDR3 does, leaving the germline J gene to fill in the end. The V gene is TRBV19, the J gene TRBJ2-3; D gene uncertain. Germline-derived CDR1 and CDR2 are LNHDA and SQIVND (reference sequence). The V end lost 5 bases, the J end lost 8 bases, and 8 bases lay between the germline ends. The CDR3 is made up of 11 amino acids. This CDR3 reads CASSQAGTQYF. Partial CDR3 DNA: TGTGCCAGTAGTCAGGCAGGTACG.

This clone was counted a few times. The read finishes 3 residues shy of the CDR3 end, and the germline J gene is used to complete it. The chain recombines TRBV7-3 with TRBJ1-1; tentative D call: TRBD1 (5 bases). The CDR3 has 13 residues. Per the germline V gene, CDR1 is SGHTA and CDR2 is FQGTGA. With 6 bases removed from V and 0 bases from J, the gap between germline ends came to 8 bases. Incomplete CDR3 DNA: TGTGCCAGCAGTTCGACAGTGAACACTGAA. Translating gives CASSSTVNTE. The whole CDR3 protein is CASSSTVNTEAFF.

The covered CDR3 bases are TGTGCCAGTAGTATTGGACTCGGGCCAAACGGAAACTATGGC. It yields the protein CASSIGLGPNGNYG. The full CDR3 sequence reads CASSIGLGPNGNYGYTF. The chain has TRBV19 and TRBJ1-2; D not resolved. The CDR3 goes on 3 residues after the read ends, and that part is filled in from the germline J gene. Trimming stripped 3 bases from V and 2 bases from J, with 19 bases between. The CDR3 length is 17 residues. From germline, CDR1 is LNHDA and CDR2 SQIVND (reference sequence).

This clone was observed a few times. Read coverage stops 3 residues before the CDR3 terminus; the germline J gene supplies the remainder. The chain joins TRBV20-1 to TRBJ2-1; 8 bases match TRBD1. Germline V gene sequence: CDR1 DFQATT, CDR2 SNEGSKA (reference sequence). The CDR3 loop spans 14 amino acids. After removal of 6 bases from V and 4 bases from J, the junction contained 8 bases not matched to a gene. The CDR3 region is CSADRVELYNEQFF. CDR3 DNA, as far as it was read: TGCAGTGCGGACAGGGTAGAGCTATACAATGAG.

This clone turned up a few times. Partial CDR3 DNA: TGTGCCAGCAGTGTGGACAGGGTGAACACTGAA. Its protein product is CASSVDRVNTE. The complete CDR3 reads CASSVDRVNTEAFF. This rearrangement joins TRBV2 to TRBJ1-1; 8 bases line up with TRBD1. The read comes to an end 3 residues before the CDR3 does, leaving the germline J gene to fill in the end. The CDR3 covers 14 residues. Germline V gene sequence: CDR1 SNHLY, CDR2 FYNNEI. V was pared by 4 bases and J by 0 bases, with 1 base of the junction left unmatched.

This clone turned up a few times. The CDR3 end is not reached by the read, which stops 3 residues before it; the germline J gene fills it in. The rearrangement uses TRBV6-2 or TRBV6-3 and TRBJ2-7, with a tentative D call TRBD2 (5 bases). The CDR3 is made up of 14 amino acids. Germline V gives CDR1 MNHEY, CDR2 SVGEGT. V gave up 5 bases and J gave up 5 bases, with 16 bases separating them. CDR3 DNA, as far as it was read: TGTGCCAGCAGTATGGCGGGTGTTGGCGACGAG. Its translation is CASSMAGVGDE. The whole CDR3 region reads CASSMAGVGDEQYF.

CDR3 DNA (partial): TGTGCCAGCAGCCCAGGGGCAGGACTGGGCGTCTCACCC. It encodes CASSPGAGLGVSP. The entire CDR3 reads CASSPGAGLGVSPLHF. This chain joins TRBV6-4 and TRBJ1-6; weak D call: TRBD1 (6 bases). The DNA ends 3 residues before the CDR3 does, and the rest of the CDR3 is filled in from the germline J gene. The CDR3 is 16 amino acids. CDR1 and CDR2 (germline): MRHNA, SNTAGT. The V and J ends lost 6 bases and 10 bases respectively, with 22 bases between them.

This clone rates as medium-sized. Read coverage stops 3 residues before the CDR3 terminus; the germline J gene supplies the remainder. This rearrangement joins TRBV20-1 to TRBJ2-1; no definite D call. Germline lookup yields CDR1 DFQATT and CDR2 SNEGSKA (reference sequence). Between the trimmed V and J ends, which lost 6 bases and 9 bases, there was a span of 9 bases. This CDR3 comprises 10 residues. The covered CDR3 bases are TGCAGTGCGGTACGGGTTGAG. It codes for CSAVRVE. The CDR3 in its entirety is CSAVRVEQFF.

Partial CDR3 DNA: TGTGCCAGTAGTACTAGTCAAACCTATGGC. The encoded protein is CASSTSQTYG. The CDR3 in its entirety is CASSTSQTYGYTF. The rearrangement uses TRBV19 and TRBJ1-2; D is undetermined. The read ends 3 residues shy of where the CDR3 ends; the end is completed using the germline J gene. The CDR3 runs 13 residues. The germline V and J ends were trimmed by 4 bases and 4 bases, with 10 bases remaining between them. Germline assignment: CDR1 LNHDA and CDR2 SQIVND (reference sequence). Drawing the rest from reference TRBV19 and TRBJ1-2, the complete variable domain is DGGITQSPKYLFRKEGQNVTLSCEQNLNHDAMYWYRQDPGQGLRLIYYSQIVNDFQKGDIAEGYSVSREKKESFPLTVTSAQKNPTAFYLCASSTSQTYGYTFGSGTRLTVV.

Points on this clone: The read finishes 3 residues shy of the CDR3 end, and the germline J gene is used to complete it. This chain connects TRBV7-2 to TRBJ1-5; possible D gene TRBD1, 6 bases. CDR1 is SGHTA, CDR2 FQGNSA, per germline. The CDR3 contains 14 residues. With 1 base removed from V and 7 bases from J, the gap between germline ends came to 11 bases. The CDR3 region is CASSLVGARQPQHF. The CDR3 DNA, read in part, is TGTGCCAGCAGCTTAGTGGGGGCGCGACAGCCC.

At least ten counts were recorded for this clone. The observed sequence ends 3 residues before the CDR3 terminus, with the missing tail filled in from the germline J gene. This chain joins TRBV5-1 and TRBJ1-5; TRBD1 is a possible D gene (6 bases). The germline V gene has CDR1 SGHRS and CDR2 YFSETQ. The ends were cut back, 2 bases at V and 2 bases at J, with 11 bases in the middle. There are 15 residues in the CDR3. CDR3 bases read: TGCGCCAGCAGCTTTGGGGGCTATGGCAATCAGCCC. Its protein is CASSFGGYGNQP. The CDR3 in its entirety is CASSFGGYGNQPQHF.

This clone turned up a few times. The read ends 3 residues before the CDR3 terminus; that terminus is restored from the germline J gene. This chain connects TRBV19 to TRBJ2-2; 8 bases line up with TRBD2. Germline V gene lookup returns CDR1 LNHDA and CDR2 SQIVND (reference sequence). The CDR3 has 16 residues. V shed 7 bases, J shed 5 bases, and the junction held 12 bases outside the gene matches. The sequenced part of the CDR3 DNA is TGTGCCAGTATCGGGGGGGGAGCTGATATGACCGGGGAG. Protein: CASIGGGADMTGE. The whole CDR3 region reads CASIGGGADMTGELFF.

Note on this clone: The missing CDR3 end, 3 residues past where the read stops, is filled in from the germline J gene. The rearrangement links TRBV20-1 to TRBJ1-2, with a weak D call TRBD1 (6 bases). Germline CDR1 reads DFQATT; CDR2 reads SNEGSKA (reference sequence). The length of the CDR3 is 13 residues. V lost 4 bases and J 5 bases, leaving 14 bases between the germline ends. CDR3 protein: CSATYQGRYGYTF. The CDR3 bases that were read are TGCAGTGCTACTTATCAGGGGAGGTATGGC.

Worth noting for this clone: The CDR3 is cut off 3 residues early in the read; its end comes from the germline J gene. The rearrangement links TRBV6-1 to TRBJ2-5, with 7 bases identical to TRBD1. The CDR3 has 16 residues. The V gene's germline CDR1 is MNHNS and CDR2 SASEGT. V lost 3 bases, J lost 4 bases, and 11 bases stayed unmatched. The sequenced part of the CDR3 DNA is TGTGCCAGCAGTGAGGGATGGACAGGTGGTCGAGAGACC. Its translation is CASSEGWTGGRET. The whole CDR3 is CASSEGWTGGRETQYF.

This clone was seen repeatedly, ten times or more. The read ends 3 residues before the CDR3 terminus; that terminus is restored from the germline J gene. The chain recombines TRBV20-1 with TRBJ2-7; 7 positions match TRBD1. This CDR3 is built from 14 residues. Trimming at V came to 6 bases and at J to 4 bases, leaving 12 bases not matched to a gene. Germline lookup yields CDR1 DFQATT and CDR2 SNEGSKA (reference sequence). The covered CDR3 bases are TGCAGTGCGAATAAAAACAGGGGTCTTTACGAG. This codes for CSANKNRGLYE. The CDR3 in its entirety is CSANKNRGLYEQYF.

The CDR3 DNA, read in part, is TGCAGCGTTACAATAAACAGGGGGCCCCTTTACTACGAG. It specifies CSVTINRGPLYYE. The whole CDR3 reads CSVTINRGPLYYEQYF. V usage is TRBV29-1 and J usage is TRBJ2-7; 9 bases are shared with TRBD1. The read falls 3 residues short of the CDR3 end, and the missing part is taken from the germline J gene. The germline CDR1 and CDR2 sequences are SQVTM and ANQGSEA. This CDR3 is built from 16 residues. With V trimmed by 5 bases and J by 3 bases, 14 bases remained unmatched.